This passage covers 20 T cell receptor beta chains from one sample sequenced in a study of CD8 T cells in Susac syndrome. When the RNA was reverse transcribed, random hexamers were used with an input of 0.5 to 1 ug. TCRdb re-analysed the immunoSEQ multiplex PCR reads in MiXCR, keeping a single row per CDR3 protein. This sample has about 150,000 distinct CDR3 sequences, with approximately 93% found just once. The sequenced sample was CD8+ T cells from PBMCs. The origin of the receptors is a human donor with multiple sclerosis.

This sequence joins TRBV7-9 and TRBJ1-2, with D possibly TRBD1 on 6 matching bases. Germline-derived CDR1 and CDR2 are SEHNR and FQNEAQ (reference sequence). This CDR3 has 16 amino acids. V dropped 2 bases and J dropped 2 bases, with 15 bases sitting between them. The CDR3 DNA reads TGTGCCAGCAGCTTAATCCGGGACACGATAAACTATGGCTACACCTTC. Translated, it gives CASSLIRDTINYGYTF. Based on the CDR3 plus reference TRBV7-9 and TRBJ1-2, the full variable domain is DTGVSQNPRHKITKRGQNVTFRCDPISEHNRLYWYRQTLGQGPEFLTYFQNEAQLEKSRLLSDRFSAERPKGSFSTLEIQRTEQGDSAMYLCASSLIRDTINYGYTFGSGTRLTVV.

The chain carries TRBV5-4 and TRBJ2-3, with 10 nucleotides matching TRBD2. The CDR3 length is 19 residues. Germline values: CDR1 SGHNT, CDR2 YYREEE (reference sequence). V shed 0 bases and J 0 bases; nucleotides not matched to a gene: 10. The CDR3 is CASSLGQSGGAYSTDTQYF. CDR3 coding DNA: TGTGCCAGCAGCTTGGGTCAAAGCGGGGGGGCCTATAGCACAGATACGCAGTATTTT.

The chain links TRBV29-1 to TRBJ2-3; weak D call: TRBD2 (5 bases). The germline V gene has CDR1 SQVTM and CDR2 ANQGSEA. V was pared by 3 bases and J by 2 bases, with 18 bases between. CDR3 size: 16 residues. The CDR3 sequence: CSVERAGIGSTDTQYF. The CDR3 region has the DNA TGCAGCGTTGAGAGAGCCGGGATCGGGTCCACAGATACGCAGTATTTT.

Comments on this clonotype: Germline and junction disagree at one end, which may indicate a read error. The rearrangement uses TRBV5-4 and TRBJ1-1, with D perhaps matching TRBD1 (5 bases). Germline CDR1 reads SGHNT; CDR2 reads YYREEE (reference sequence). The CDR3 has 17 amino acids. The CDR3 here is CASCLGGWGRGDTEAFF. The CDR3 DNA is TGTGCCAGCTGCTTGGGGGGTTGGGGCCGTGGCGACACTGAAGCTTTCTTT.

V and J are TRBV9 and TRBJ1-5; 7 bases match TRBD1. V trimming: 0 bases; J trimming: 3 bases; junction bases outside the gene matches: 3. CDR3 length: 15 amino acids. Germline-derived CDR1 and CDR2 are SGDLS and YYNGEE. As DNA, the CDR3 is TGTGCCAGCAGCGTAGAGGGGGCCCTCAATCAGCCCCAGCATTTT. It encodes CASSVEGALNQPQHF.

The chain links TRBV2 to TRBJ2-1; D gene ambiguous. Per germline, CDR1 SNHLY and CDR2 FYNNEI. CDR3 length equals 12 residues. V lost 3 bases, J lost 9 bases, and 9 bases lay in between. The CDR3 loop reads CASSELRSEQFF. The CDR3 DNA follows: TGTGCCAGCAGTGAGTTACGCTCTGAGCAGTTCTTC.

The V gene is TRBV29-1, the J gene TRBJ1-1; 8 bases align to TRBD1. The J segment lost 2 bases and the V segment lost 6 bases, leaving 5 bases of the junction unmatched. Per germline, CDR1 SQVTM and CDR2 ANQGSEA. The CDR3 spans 13 residues. The CDR3 nucleotides read TGCAGCGTACCTCAGGGGGCTAACACTGAAGCTTTCTTT. Translation gives CSVPQGANTEAFF.

V gene TRBV12-3 or TRBV12-4 combines with J gene TRBJ2-1; 7 bases map to TRBD1. The CDR3 has 15 residues. V shed 7 bases, J shed 8 bases, and the junction held 14 bases outside the gene matches. The CDR3 DNA sequence: TGTGCCAGCACAAGGGGGACAGAGATTTCGGATGAGCAGTTCTTC. It encodes CASTRGTEISDEQFF.

This chain connects TRBV9 to TRBJ2-5; D is possibly TRBD1 (6 bases). In germline, CDR1 is SGDLS, CDR2 YYNGEE. The CDR3 length is 14 residues. With 0 bases removed from V and 5 bases from J, the gap between germline ends came to 11 bases. This CDR3 reads CASSVGTEGETQYF. The CDR3, as DNA: TGTGCCAGCAGCGTAGGGACAGAGGGGGAGACCCAGTACTTC.

The V and J genes are TRBV7-9 and TRBJ1-4, with D possibly TRBD1 on 5 matching bases. The V end was cut by 4 bases, the J end by 1 base, with 13 bases between. Germline loops: CDR1 SEHNR, CDR2 FQNEAQ (reference sequence). The CDR3 spans 16 residues. Here the CDR3 reads CASSSLAGQTNEKLFF. The DNA for the CDR3 is TGTGCCAGCAGCTCCCTTGCAGGACAAACTAATGAAAAACTGTTTTTT. Using reference TRBV7-9 and TRBJ1-4 for the parts outside the CDR3, the full variable domain is DTGVSQNPRHKITKRGQNVTFRCDPISEHNRLYWYRQTLGQGPEFLTYFQNEAQLEKSRLLSDRFSAERPKGSFSTLEIQRTEQGDSAMYLCASSSLAGQTNEKLFFGSGTQLSVL.

The chain links TRBV20-1 to TRBJ2-1; 8 bases align to TRBD1. The V gene's germline CDR1 is DFQATT and CDR2 SNEGSKA (reference sequence). The CDR3 contains 10 residues. The trim removed 5 bases at V and 12 bases at J, leaving 3 bases unmatched. CDR3 in DNA: TGCAGTGCTGGACAGGGAGTGCAGTTCTTC. This gives the protein CSAGQGVQFF.

The rearrangement uses TRBV12-3 or TRBV12-4 and TRBJ1-2, with D possibly matching TRBD1 (6 bases). CDR3 length equals 10 residues. Trimming shortened V by 11 bases and J by 8 bases, and 12 bases separated the two germline ends. CDR3 amino acids: CALGGVGYTF. The CDR3 coding sequence is TGTGCCCTAGGGGGGGTCGGCTACACCTTC.

CDR3 sequence reads: CASSLDGAGNQPQHF. DNA for the CDR3: TGTGCCAGCAGCTTGGACGGAGCGGGCAATCAGCCCCAGCATTTT. The genes are TRBV7-9 and TRBJ1-5; D is ambiguous. The CDR3 runs to 15 residues. The germline CDR1 and CDR2 sequences are SEHNR and FQNEAQ (reference sequence). V was trimmed by 3 bases and J by 2 bases, leaving 11 bases between them.

V gene TRBV7-6 combines with J gene TRBJ1-6; D gene unclear. CDR1 is SGHVS and CDR2 is FNYEAQ in the germline V gene. Trimming took off 4 bases at V and 0 bases at J, with 10 bases between the two ends. This CDR3 spans 16 amino acids. CDR3 protein: CASSSSTSSYNSPLHF. The DNA of the CDR3 is TGTGCCAGCAGCTCGAGCACGAGCTCCTATAATTCACCCCTCCACTTT.

The rearrangement joins TRBV7-2 to TRBJ1-2; no clear D gene. Trimming cost V 2 bases and J 2 bases, with 15 bases left between them. Looked up from germline, CDR1 is SGHTA and CDR2 is FQGNSA. The CDR3 is made up of 16 amino acids. CDR3 residues: CASSLLSISSNYGYTF. The CDR3 DNA is TGTGCCAGCAGCTTATTGTCCATATCATCAAACTATGGCTACACCTTC.

The rearrangement uses TRBV6-5 and TRBJ2-3; D may correspond to TRBD1 or TRBD2 (5 bases each). The germline gives CDR1 MNHEY, CDR2 SVGAGI. V was shortened by 0 bases and J by 1 base, with 14 bases between the two germline ends. CDR3 size: 17 residues. This CDR3 reads CASSYSRRGSGTDTQYF. Written as DNA, the CDR3 is TGTGCCAGCAGTTACTCCCGACGGGGCTCCGGCACAGATACGCAGTATTTT.

The rearrangement uses TRBV12-3 or TRBV12-4 and TRBJ2-1, with D hard to call. V was shortened by 3 bases and J by 3 bases, with 12 bases between the two germline ends. This CDR3 comprises 15 residues. CDR3 nucleotides: TGTGCCAGCAGTTTCGAAGCCCTTTTCTACAATGAGCAGTTCTTC. This gives the protein CASSFEALFYNEQFF.

The V gene is TRBV27, the J gene TRBJ2-2, with 9 positions matching TRBD1. Germline CDR1 and CDR2: MNHEY and SMNVEV (reference sequence). Trimming at V came to 6 bases and at J to 4 bases, leaving 3 bases not matched to a gene. The CDR3 has 14 amino acids. The CDR3 loop is CASSWGQGTGELFF. The DNA for the CDR3 is TGTGCCAGCAGCTGGGGACAGGGCACCGGGGAGCTGTTTTTT.

The V call is TRBV7-9, the J call TRBJ1-6; D is ambiguous. Per the germline V gene, CDR1 is SEHNR and CDR2 is FQNEAQ (reference sequence). The ends were cut back, 5 bases at V and 8 bases at J, with 13 bases in the middle. The CDR3 covers 14 residues. The CDR3 protein is CASSRVAVDSPLHF. CDR3 coding DNA: TGTGCCAGCAGCAGGGTTGCCGTCGATTCACCCCTCCACTTT.

CDR3 in DNA: TGTGCCAGCCCGGGGGGCGGGGAGCAGTTCTTC. Translated: CASPGGGEQFF. J is TRBJ2-1 and V is TRBV7-9, with a weak D call TRBD2 (7 bases). From germline, CDR1 is SEHNR and CDR2 FQNEAQ (reference sequence). The CDR3 runs to 11 residues. V was clipped by 8 bases and J by 10 bases, with 12 bases between them.